A single sample gave rise to the 16 T cell receptor beta chains below, sequenced in a study of T cell responses to AZD1222 COVID-19 vaccine (dated by TCRdb to about 2021). Read against the paper, the sample's time point label means: about 28 days (+/-7) after the second vaccine dose. Receptor libraries were prepared by the immunoSEQ multiplex PCR assay. TCRdb re-hosts the immuneACCESS table, in-frame sequences only. Its copies lack some clones; in the studies checked, an unresolved V gene accounts for under half of them, and the cause for the rest is not known. Present in this sample are 200,000 or so clones, over 85% of which were seen just once. 0.9% to 1.1% of the sample comes from the top ten. Sequencing used peripheral blood, obtained 28 days after the second AZD1222 dose. Receptor source: an adult who received the AZD1222 COVID-19 vaccine.

The chain couples TRBV9 to TRBJ1-2; D unresolved. The CDR3 sequence is 12 residues long. V was cut by 0 bases and J by 4 bases, with 4 bases left in between. Germline loops: CDR1 SGDLS, CDR2 YYNGEE. In DNA form, the CDR3 reads TGTGCCAGCAGCGTAGGGATCTATGGCTACACCTTC. Protein: CASSVGIYGYTF.

On this clone itself: This same CDR3 is encoded by further DNA sequences in the sample. The V gene is TRBV6-5, the J gene TRBJ1-1; a weak D match, TRBD1 (6 bases). CDR1 is MNHEY, CDR2 SVGAGI, per germline. Trimming stripped 0 bases from V and 5 bases from J, with 10 bases between. The CDR3 is 14 residues long. Written as DNA, the CDR3 is TGTGCCAGCAGTTACTCGGGGGGGGCAACTGAAGCTTTCTTT. Its translation: CASSYSGGATEAFF.

The chain links TRBV6-1 to TRBJ2-2; D is unclear. Trimming left V 3 bases short and J 9 bases short, with 20 bases between. Germline V gives CDR1 MNHNS, CDR2 SASEGT. The CDR3 consists of 16 residues. As DNA, the CDR3 is TGTGCCAGCAGTGATTGGACGGGTGTTTTGGTCCGGGAGCTGTTTTTT. Translated: CASSDWTGVLVRELFF.

The chain combines TRBV5-4 with TRBJ1-2; D is possibly TRBD1 (6 bases). Germline V gene lookup returns CDR1 SGHNT and CDR2 YYREEE (reference sequence). This CDR3 contains 16 residues. The germline V and J ends were trimmed by 1 base and 3 bases, with 16 bases remaining between them. The CDR3 here is CASSLSSTGIHYGYTF. The CDR3 DNA reads TGTGCCAGCAGCTTGTCCTCTACAGGGATTCACTATGGCTACACCTTC.

The chain is built from TRBV12-3 or TRBV12-4 and TRBJ1-2; D is unclear. Trimming removed 3 bases from V and 4 bases from J, with 6 bases in between. This CDR3 region has 12 residues. The CDR3 DNA follows: TGTGCCAGCAGTTTGGAGAGCTATGGCTACACCTTC. Protein: CASSLESYGYTF.

Regarding this clone: Other nucleotide sequences from this sample produce the same CDR3. The chain links TRBV7-9 to TRBJ1-5, with D maybe TRBD1 (5 bases). CDR3 length: 14 residues. Germline CDR1 is SEHNR and CDR2 is FQNEAQ (reference sequence). Trimming stripped 1 base from V and 2 bases from J, with 6 bases between. DNA for the CDR3: TGTGCCAGCAGCTTAGTGGGGGGCAATCAGCCCCAGCATTTT. Translation: CASSLVGGNQPQHF.

The chain is built from TRBV28 and TRBJ2-7; no reliable D call. Germline lookup yields CDR1 MDHEN and CDR2 SYDVKM. V gave up 5 bases and J gave up 4 bases, with 15 bases separating them. The CDR3 has 14 amino acids. The CDR3 protein is CASSPPGGRYEQYF. The DNA for the CDR3 is TGTGCCAGCAGTCCCCCCGGTGGAAGGTACGAGCAGTACTTC.

This chain connects TRBV13 to TRBJ2-7, with D perhaps matching TRBD1 (6 bases). V was pared by 3 bases and J by 10 bases, with 10 bases between. Germline lookup yields CDR1 PRHDT and CDR2 FYEKMQ (reference sequence). The CDR3 extends over 11 amino acids. CDR3 residues: CASSLRTDQYF. CDR3 nucleotides: TGTGCCAGCAGCTTGAGGACAGATCAGTACTTC. The full variable domain, in which reference TRBV13 and TRBJ2-7 provide the parts outside the CDR3, is AAGVIQSPRHLIKEKRETATLKCYPIPRHDTVYWYQQGPGQDPQFLISFYEKMQSDKGSIPDRFSAQQFSDYHSELNMSSLELGDSALYFCASSLRTDQYFGPGTRLTVT.

The rearrangement uses TRBV12-3 or TRBV12-4 and TRBJ1-2, with D tentatively TRBD1 (6 bases). Between the trimmed V and J ends, which lost 4 bases and 7 bases, there was a span of 10 bases. The CDR3 covers 12 residues. The CDR3 nucleotides read TGTGCCAGCAGTTCCCACAGGGCTGGCTACACCTTC. Amino acid sequence: CASSSHRAGYTF.

The J gene is TRBJ1-5, the V gene TRBV21-1; the table's D gene call, TRBD1, was not cross checked with the DNA. TRBV21-1 corresponds to a pseudogene. The length of the CDR3 is 18 residues. The CDR3 DNA is TGTGCCAGCAGCAAGTCCATAAAGGGGAACTATAGCAATCAGCCCCAGCATTTT. Translating it yields CASSKSIKGNYSNQPQHF.

The gene calls are TRBV4-1 and TRBJ1-5; D not certain. In germline, CDR1 is MGHRA, CDR2 YSYEKL. The CDR3 is made up of 13 amino acids. The germline V and J ends were trimmed by 1 base and 7 bases, with 8 bases remaining between them. The CDR3 spells CASSQVISQPQHF. CDR3 DNA sequence: TGCGCCAGCAGCCAAGTAATCAGCCAGCCCCAGCATTTT.

This clone is a singleton in its sample. CDR3 DNA sequence: TGTGCCAGCAGAGCCGGGACAGGGGTGTTCGATGAGCAGTTCTTC. It codes for CASRAGTGVFDEQFF. The chain links TRBV6-5 to TRBJ2-1, with 10 bases lining up with TRBD1. Germline V lookup: CDR1 MNHEY, CDR2 SVGAGI. This CDR3 is 15 amino acids long. Trimming cost V 6 bases and J 8 bases; bases outside gene matches: 10.

The CDR3 nucleotides are TGTGCCAGCAGCTTAAAAGCGACTGCCTACGAGCAGTACTTC. This gives the protein CASSLKATAYEQYF. The chain couples TRBV11-3 to TRBJ2-7; D uncertain. Germline CDR1 reads SGHNT; CDR2 reads YENEEA. The CDR3 consists of 14 residues. The V and J ends lost 2 bases and 2 bases respectively, with 10 bases between them.

In its sample, this clone was seen once. The genes are TRBV10-3 and TRBJ1-1; no firm D call. Germline lookup yields CDR1 ENHRY and CDR2 SYGVKD. CDR3 length: 13 amino acids. The germline V and J ends were trimmed by 2 bases and 3 bases, with 7 bases remaining between them. The CDR3 bases are TGTGCCATCAGTGAGGAGGCTGACACTGAAGCTTTCTTT. It specifies CAISEEADTEAFF.

V usage is TRBV18 and J usage is TRBJ1-4; D might be TRBD1 (6 bases). Trimming removed 5 bases from V and 8 bases from J, with 18 bases in between. This CDR3 contains 15 residues. Germline assignment: CDR1 KGHSH and CDR2 LQKENI. CDR3 sequence (DNA): TGTGCCAGCTCAACCCAGGGGATGGTTGGAGAAAAACTGTTTTTT. This encodes CASSTQGMVGEKLFF.

The chain links TRBV19 to TRBJ2-7, with unresolved D. This CDR3 region has 11 residues. Germline V lookup: CDR1 LNHDA, CDR2 SQIVND (reference sequence). The V gene lost 5 bases and the J gene lost 8 bases, with 10 bases spanning the gap. The CDR3 protein is CASSAGIQQYF. CDR3 in DNA: TGTGCCAGTAGTGCTGGTATCCAGCAGTACTTC.